This T cell receptor (beta chain) is from a study of T cells after posttransplantation cyclophosphamide (dated by TCRdb to about 2016). Background on the whole study: Using TRB sequencing, the study followed how the T cell repertoire reconstituted after myeloablative bone marrow transplantation in which posttransplantation cyclophosphamide served as GVHD prophylaxis. Because TRA and TRB clonality correlated tightly in ten or so samples, later TCR analyses were limited to TRB. Antigen receptor sequencing covered samples from approximately 38 PTCy-treated patients and approximately 15 of their related bone marrow donors. Public TRB sequences were searched against a database of over 3,600 sequences associated with responses to pathogens, tumor antigens, self-antigens and alloantigens. Blood from all 35 or so PTCy patients who had 1-year posttransplant specimens underwent TRB sequencing. In 3 patients, TRB sequencing was also performed on up to about 3 more blood samples taken 2 to 5.2 years after transplant, and in several patients, pretransplant blood was also TRB-sequenced.

V was cut back by 3 bases and J by 4 bases, leaving a gap of 13 bases between them. For CDR1 and CDR2, the germline V gene lists SGHTA and FQGNSA. Inclusive of the bounding cysteine and phenylalanine, the CDR3 is 15 residues long. Here the CDR3 DNA is all that survives: 45 bases in frame from base 1. Genomic DNA was used for TRB sequencing, which was performed with the immunoSEQ assay at survey resolution or with the hsTCRB kit. On the authors' methods: The immunoSEQ software handled initial read processing, and the LymphoSeq R package was used for repertoire analyses. For each TRB dataset, clonality was calculated as 1 minus normalized Shannon entropy, and the Gini coefficient was computed as well. Phenotypes of unsorted samples were inferred by mapping TRB sequences from sorted subsets of the recipient or donor onto unsorted samples of the same recipient. In its TCRdb copy, this immuneACCESS table keeps in-frame sequences only and misses some clones. Where compared with another copy, unresolved V genes explain less than half of these, and the others have no known cause. The V and J calls and clone size come from that table; D and trimming were worked out from the DNA. Recorded for this sample are 66,000 or so clones; roughly 93% of them occurred a single time. Together, the top ten hold about 3% of the sample.

Related bone marrow donors provided peripheral blood samples on the day of marrow donation. Mononuclear cells from peripheral blood and bone marrow were separated by Ficoll-Hypaque density centrifugation and then cryopreserved. Here is what the overall study found, with its caveats: Across the roughly 40 patients, TRB clonality was highly associated with recipient CMV seropositivity and CMV reactivation, and diversity with PTCy was similar to that in the CNI/methotrexate controls. The TRB repertoires of T cells infiltrating skin or GI tract showed only limited overlap with the TRB repertoires of T cells in blood. Donor-recipient similarity was low at 1-2 months but increased during the first year, and donor CD8+ memory clones often dominated later blood repertoires.

With respect to this clone: What antigen it recognizes has not been identified. No base qualities exist here, and no much larger clone lies one base off it.

The V and J segments used are TRBV7-2 and TRBJ1-3; a tentative D call is TRBD1 (5 bases match). The sequencing input was PBMCs. The receptor's source is a woman between 25 and 40 years old in good health and a related stem cell transplant donor. The nucleotide sequence is TGTGCCAGCAGCTTTGGGGGAGCCGGAGGAAACACCATATATTTT. Its translation reads: CASSFGGAGGNTIYF.